A selection of T cell receptor beta chains follows, all from one sample in a study of cytomegalovirus exposure and HLA in healthy donors. The repertoire was sequenced with immunoSEQ multiplex PCR; TCRdb's copy has only in-frame clones and lacks some. This sample yields approximately 120,000 clones, of which around 78% are seen a single time; about 3.5% belongs to the top ten. The specimen was PBMCs. These receptors were obtained from a man aged 35-49 years in good health and CMV-seronegative. CDR3s include the opening cysteine and the closing phenylalanine or tryptophan. Each record gives: J gene, clone size, V gene, D gene, CDR3 protein, CDR3 DNA. A D gene is named only where the DNA matches it firmly. Rows give clone size only sometimes, using once, few, many, or a class for an expanded clone.

J: TRBJ1-1
size: -
V: TRBV5-1
D: -
CDR3: CASSRRAGGGGTEAFF
DNA: TGCGCCAGCAGCCGACGGGCGGGGGGGGGAGGCACTGAAGCTTTCTTT

J: TRBJ1-1
size: -
V: TRBV5-4
D: -
CDR3: CASYSGAGLNTEAFF
DNA: TGTGCCAGCTACTCCGGAGCGGGTCTGAACACTGAAGCTTTCTTT

J: TRBJ1-6
size: -
V: TRBV6-5
D: -
CDR3: CASGLQVRRGPLHF
DNA: TGTGCCAGCGGTCTACAGGTTAGGAGAGGCCCCCTCCACTTT

J: TRBJ1-1
size: -
V: TRBV27
D: -
CDR3: CASSPRGAGRAFF
DNA: TGTGCCAGCAGTCCCCGGGGGGCGGGGAGAGCTTTCTTT

J: TRBJ1-2
size: -
V: TRBV5-4
D: -
CDR3: CASSLVPGNGYTF
DNA: TGTGCCAGCAGCTTGGTCCCCGGGAATGGCTACACCTTC

J: TRBJ2-7
size: -
V: TRBV2
D: -
CDR3: CASSQEPNYEQYF
DNA: TGTGCCAGCAGCCAAGAGCCGAACTACGAGCAGTACTTC

J: TRBJ1-1
size: -
V: TRBV12-5
D: TRBD1
CDR3: CASGLVLSRGQGTEAFF
DNA: TGTGCTAGTGGTTTGGTACTTAGTAGGGGGCAGGGCACTGAAGCTTTCTTT

J: TRBJ2-7
size: -
V: TRBV27
D: -
CDR3: CASSFAGTSYEQYF
DNA: TGTGCCAGCAGTTTTGCGGGAACCTCCTACGAGCAGTACTTC

J: TRBJ1-2
size: once
V: TRBV23-1
D: -
CDR3: CASSFQDIGYGYTF
DNA: TGCGCCAGCAGTTTCCAAGACATCGGTTATGGCTACACCTTC

J: TRBJ1-2
size: -
V: TRBV11-3
D: -
CDR3: CASSLVRGTPLTWDGYTF
DNA: TGTGCCAGCAGCTTAGTCCGAGGGACACCCCTTACGTGGGATGGCTACACCTTC

J: TRBJ2-1
size: -
V: TRBV7-2
D: TRBD2
CDR3: CASSLMAGGNYNEQFF
DNA: TGTGCCAGCAGCTTGATGGCGGGGGGCAACTACAATGAGCAGTTCTTC

J: TRBJ1-2
size: -
V: TRBV6-1
D: -
CDR3: CASSVQGAGWYGYTF
DNA: TGTGCCAGCAGTGTACAGGGAGCAGGTTGGTATGGCTACACCTTC

J: TRBJ2-1
size: few
V: TRBV6-5
D: TRBD1
CDR3: CASSYRGNYNEQFF
DNA: TGTGCCAGCAGCTACAGGGGGAACTACAATGAGCAGTTCTTC

J: TRBJ1-1
size: few
V: TRBV5-8
D: -
CDR3: CASSFVTYNTEAFF
DNA: TGTGCCAGCAGCTTCGTGACATACAACACTGAAGCTTTCTTT

J: TRBJ1-1
size: once
V: TRBV5-1
D: TRBD1
CDR3: CASSFTGGTEAFF
DNA: TGCGCCAGCAGCTTTACAGGGGGTACTGAAGCTTTCTTT

J: TRBJ2-7
size: -
V: TRBV29-1
D: -
CDR3: CSVEGVGGSSYEQYF
DNA: TGCAGCGTTGAAGGGGTTGGTGGGAGCTCCTACGAGCAGTACTTC

J: TRBJ2-3
size: -
V: TRBV6-5
D: -
CDR3: CASTGEGDTQYF
DNA: TGTGCCTCGACAGGGGAGGGGGATACGCAGTATTTT

J: TRBJ1-2
size: -
V: TRBV28
D: -
CDR3: CASMGGYGYTF
DNA: TGTGCCAGCATGGGAGGCTATGGCTACACCTTC

J: TRBJ2-3
size: -
V: TRBV7-9
D: TRBD1
CDR3: CASSLGTGATDTQYF
DNA: TGTGCCAGCAGCTTGGGTACAGGGGCCACAGATACGCAGTATTTT

J: TRBJ1-4
size: -
V: TRBV2
D: TRBD1
CDR3: CASSDRRGGGEKLFF
DNA: TGTGCCAGCAGTGACCGTAGAGGGGGCGGTGAAAAACTGTTTTTT

J: TRBJ2-2
size: -
V: TRBV27
D: -
CDR3: CASRGLTTGELFF
DNA: TGTGCCAGCAGAGGACTGACAACCGGGGAGCTGTTTTTT

J: TRBJ2-6
size: -
V: TRBV7-8
D: -
CDR3: CASSERESGANVLTF
DNA: TGTGCCAGCAGCGAAAGAGAGTCTGGGGCCAACGTCCTGACTTTC

J: TRBJ1-1
size: few
V: TRBV12-5
D: -
CDR3: CASGFPSGPEAFF
DNA: TGTGCTAGTGGTTTCCCCTCAGGGCCTGAAGCTTTCTTT

J: TRBJ2-5
size: -
V: TRBV4-3
D: TRBD1
CDR3: CASSRNRGPETQYF
DNA: TGCGCCAGCAGCCGAAACAGGGGCCCAGAGACCCAGTACTTC

J: TRBJ1-1
size: -
V: TRBV30
D: -
CDR3: CAWSSQGTTEAFF
DNA: TGTGCCTGGAGCTCACAGGGAACCACTGAAGCTTTCTTT

J: TRBJ1-2
size: -
V: TRBV7-2
D: TRBD1
CDR3: CASSLAGQGTYGYTF
DNA: TGTGCCAGCAGCTTAGCTGGACAGGGGACCTATGGCTACACCTTC

J: TRBJ2-1
size: -
V: TRBV29-1
D: -
CDR3: CSVSTGFIGNNEQFF
DNA: TGCAGCGTATCCACAGGGTTCATTGGAAACAATGAGCAGTTCTTC

J: TRBJ1-1
size: -
V: TRBV2
D: -
CDR3: CASRGGGTEAFF
DNA: TGTGCCAGCAGGGGGGGTGGCACTGAAGCTTTCTTT

J: TRBJ1-1
size: once
V: TRBV20-1
D: -
CDR3: CSARGPAEAFF
DNA: TGCAGTGCTAGAGGGCCAGCTGAAGCTTTCTTT

J: TRBJ2-3
size: -
V: TRBV9
D: TRBD2
CDR3: CASGVEAGREDTQYF
DNA: TGTGCCAGCGGCGTAGAAGCGGGGAGGGAAGATACGCAGTATTTT

J: TRBJ1-6
size: -
V: TRBV6-5
D: TRBD1
CDR3: CASSSRQGINSPLHF
DNA: TGTGCCAGCAGTAGTAGACAGGGGATTAATTCACCCCTCCACTTT

J: TRBJ2-2
size: few
V: TRBV9
D: TRBD1
CDR3: CASSKTGANTGELFF
DNA: TGTGCCAGCAGCAAGACAGGGGCGAACACCGGGGAGCTGTTTTTT

J: TRBJ1-1
size: -
V: TRBV19
D: -
CDR3: CASSIRREAFF
DNA: TGTGCCAGTAGTATCCGCAGGGAAGCTTTCTTT

J: TRBJ1-6
size: few
V: TRBV5-5
D: -
CDR3: CASSLAENSPLHF
DNA: TGTGCCAGCAGCTTGGCTGAGAATTCACCCCTCCACTTT

J: TRBJ2-5
size: -
V: TRBV6-5
D: -
CDR3: CASSYSIGRGHETQYF
DNA: TGTGCCAGCAGTTACTCGATCGGCAGGGGACACGAGACCCAGTACTTC

J: TRBJ1-1
size: -
V: TRBV5-6
D: TRBD1
CDR3: CASSRDSVNTEAFF
DNA: TGTGCCAGCAGCCGGGACAGCGTGAACACTGAAGCTTTCTTT

J: TRBJ2-2
size: -
V: TRBV4-2
D: -
CDR3: CASGQQGIGELFF
DNA: TGTGCCAGCGGACAACAGGGAATCGGGGAGCTGTTTTTT

J: TRBJ2-7
size: -
V: TRBV13
D: -
CDR3: CASSSSEASNYYEQYF
DNA: TGTGCCAGCAGCTCCTCCGAGGCCAGTAACTACTACGAGCAGTACTTC

J: TRBJ2-1
size: -
V: TRBV7-9
D: -
CDR3: CASSWTEQFF
DNA: TGTGCCAGCAGCTGGACAGAGCAGTTCTTC

J: TRBJ2-7
size: -
V: TRBV27
D: -
CDR3: CASSLGQGLTYEQYF
DNA: TGTGCCAGCAGTTTAGGGCAGGGACTGACCTACGAGCAGTACTTC

J: TRBJ2-1
size: -
V: TRBV7-2
D: TRBD1
CDR3: CASSFPDRGIDEQFF
DNA: TGTGCCAGCAGCTTCCCGGACAGGGGAATCGATGAGCAGTTCTTC

J: TRBJ2-5
size: -
V: TRBV5-4
D: -
CDR3: CASSSTHDRRETQYF
DNA: TGTGCCAGCAGCTCGACACACGACAGGAGGGAGACCCAGTACTTC

J: TRBJ1-5
size: -
V: TRBV7-9
D: -
CDR3: CASSPSSNQPQHF
DNA: TGTGCCAGCAGCCCCTCGAGCAATCAGCCCCAGCATTTT

J: TRBJ2-6
size: few
V: TRBV18
D: -
CDR3: CASSPEMGANVLTF
DNA: TGTGCCAGCTCACCGGAGATGGGGGCCAACGTCCTGACTTTC

J: TRBJ2-1
size: -
V: TRBV7-2
D: TRBD2
CDR3: CASSLAGRGEDEQFF
DNA: TGTGCCAGCAGCTTAGCAGGGAGGGGCGAGGATGAGCAGTTCTTC

J: TRBJ2-5
size: -
V: TRBV2
D: TRBD2
CDR3: CASMRGKVETQYF
DNA: TGTGCCAGCATGCGGGGGAAGGTGGAGACCCAGTACTTC

J: TRBJ2-5
size: -
V: TRBV27
D: -
CDR3: CASSLKGQGETQYF
DNA: TGTGCCAGCAGTTTAAAAGGACAAGGAGAGACCCAGTACTTC

J: TRBJ2-7
size: -
V: TRBV18
D: -
CDR3: CASSPVSAGYPYEQYF
DNA: TGTGCCAGCTCACCGGTTAGCGCGGGCTACCCCTACGAGCAGTACTTC

J: TRBJ2-7
size: -
V: TRBV7-2
D: -
CDR3: CASSLELRRQQYF
DNA: TGTGCCAGCAGCTTAGAACTCAGGCGACAGCAGTACTTC

J: TRBJ2-4
size: once
V: TRBV7-2
D: TRBD1
CDR3: CASSYDRGGGTKNIQYF
DNA: TGTGCCAGCAGCTATGACAGGGGAGGAGGAACCAAAAACATTCAGTACTTC

J: TRBJ1-1
size: -
V: TRBV5-1
D: -
CDR3: CASSFEGNTEAFF
DNA: TGCGCCAGCAGCTTTGAGGGAAACACTGAAGCTTTCTTT

J: TRBJ2-1
size: -
V: TRBV30
D: TRBD1
CDR3: CAWSRQQGGYNEQFF
DNA: TGTGCCTGGAGTCGGCAACAGGGGGGCTACAATGAGCAGTTCTTC